This TCR beta chain derives from a study of OX40 agonist ivuxolimab in advanced cancers. Profiling relied on immunoSEQ multiplex PCR, and the TCRdb table lists in-frame clones only, not all of them. The sample has over 95,000 clones, around 95% seen once. The receptor comes from an adult with an advanced solid tumor such as melanoma, head and neck, liver or kidney cancer. The sequencing used CD4+ or CD8+ T cells sorted from blood, collected in a trial of the OX40 agonist ivuxolimab.

This chain's CDR3 is CASSTGTATEAFF. The CDR3 nucleotides are TGTGCCAGTAGTACTGGGACAGCCACTGAAGCTTTCTTT. V is TRBV19 and J is TRBJ1-1; 7 positions match TRBD1. CDR1 LNHDA and CDR2 SQIVND come from the germline V gene (reference sequence). Losses at the gene ends were 4 bases for V and 4 bases for J; bases not matched to a gene: 3. CDR3 length: 13 residues.